Below are 10 T cell receptor beta chains sequenced from a single sample in a study of siplizumab effects on memory and regulatory T cells. Sequencing used immunoSEQ multiplex PCR; TCRdb keeps in-frame clones, though not all of them. The repertoire holds more than 95,000 clones, with approximately 93% as singletons. Sequencing was done on a sample of Tregs sorted from blood. The receptors derive from a human donor in good health.

The rearrangement links TRBV6-5 to TRBJ1-1, with 7 bases fitting TRBD1. CDR3 length: 14 residues. From germline, CDR1 is MNHEY and CDR2 SVGAGI. Trimming at V came to 5 bases and at J to 3 bases, leaving 6 bases not matched to a gene. The CDR3 nucleotides read TGTGCCAGCAGTGGACAGGTTTATGACACTGAAGCTTTCTTT. Its protein is CASSGQVYDTEAFF.

The chain uses TRBV2 and TRBJ2-7, with D possibly TRBD2 on 7 matching bases. The V and J ends lost 7 bases and 7 bases respectively, with 14 bases between them. CDR1 and CDR2 from the germline V gene are SNHLY and FYNNEI. The CDR3 sequence is 12 residues long. DNA for the CDR3: TGTGCCAGCAATACCGGGGGGCATGAGCAGTACTTC. It specifies CASNTGGHEQYF.

The J gene is TRBJ2-2, the V gene TRBV7-8, with 9 bases aligning to TRBD1. The CDR3 spans 14 residues. Unmatched junction bases numbered 7, after V lost 11 bases and J lost 3 bases. Germline CDR1 reads SGHVS; CDR2 reads FQNEAQ. CDR3 amino acids: CAATGGAYTGELFF. For the CDR3, the DNA is TGTGCCGCCACAGGGGGCGCTTACACCGGGGAGCTGTTTTTT.

The chain recombines TRBV29-1 with TRBJ1-4; D is undetermined. CDR3 size: 15 residues. The germline V gene has CDR1 SQVTM and CDR2 ANQGSEA. V was shortened by 7 bases and J by 8 bases, with 23 bases between the two germline ends. The chain's CDR3 is CSAGTMTPPGEKLFF. Here the CDR3 DNA reads TGCAGCGCCGGAACCATGACACCGCCGGGAGAAAAACTGTTTTTT.

The V call is TRBV6-1, the J call TRBJ2-7; the D is unclear. Per germline, CDR1 MNHNS and CDR2 SASEGT. The CDR3 runs to 15 residues. V gave up 2 bases and J gave up 0 bases, with 11 bases separating them. Here the CDR3 reads CASSESMSGSYEQYF. In DNA form, the CDR3 reads TGTGCCAGCAGTGAAAGTATGTCAGGCTCCTACGAGCAGTACTTC.

The CDR3 loop reads CASSPRTENTEAFF. CDR3 in DNA: TGTGCCAGCAGCCCACGGACAGAGAACACTGAAGCTTTCTTT. The rearrangement links TRBV7-9 to TRBJ1-1; the D gene is possibly TRBD1 (6 bases). V was pared by 5 bases and J by 1 base, with 11 bases between. This CDR3 contains 14 residues. Per germline, CDR1 SEHNR and CDR2 FQNEAQ (reference sequence).

V gene TRBV11-2 combines with J gene TRBJ1-2, with D possibly TRBD1 on 5 matching bases. Germline CDR1 and CDR2: SGHAT and FQNNGV. The V end was cut by 5 bases, the J end by 0 bases, with 13 bases between. The CDR3 is 15 residues long. CDR3 bases: TGTGCCAGCAGCACCGGACACGGGTCTAACTATGGCTACACCTTC. Protein sequence: CASSTGHGSNYGYTF.

Here the CDR3 reads CASSVGLAGQDTQYF. The DNA of the CDR3 is TGTGCCAGCAGCGTAGGGCTAGCGGGGCAGGATACGCAGTATTTT. The chain uses TRBV9 and TRBJ2-3, with 9 bases aligning to TRBD2. The V and J ends lost 0 bases and 6 bases, in that order; junction bases with no gene match: 5. This CDR3 comprises 15 residues. Germline lookup yields CDR1 SGDLS and CDR2 YYNGEE.

The chain uses TRBV5-1 and TRBJ1-1; 7 bases match TRBD1. This CDR3 has 16 amino acids. Trimming at V came to 0 bases and at J to 1 base, leaving 6 bases not matched to a gene. CDR1 is SGHRS and CDR2 is YFSETQ in the germline V gene. The CDR3 is CASSLAGGPTNTEAFF. CDR3 in DNA: TGCGCCAGCAGCTTGGCAGGGGGACCCACGAACACTGAAGCTTTCTTT.

This clone was observed once. This rearrangement joins TRBV7-2 to TRBJ2-1, with 7 bases that match TRBD2. Germline V gives CDR1 SGHTA, CDR2 FQGNSA. V was pared by 1 base and J by 12 bases, with 6 bases of the junction left unmatched. The CDR3 has 13 amino acids. CDR3 nucleotide sequence: TGTGCCAGCAGCTTAGAGGGCGGGAGCGGGCAGTTCTTC. This codes for CASSLEGGSGQFF.